This record concerns one T cell receptor (beta chain) sequence. Its antigen is still unknown. This CDR3 is built from 18 residues. V dropped 5 bases and J dropped 5 bases, with 23 bases sitting between them. The germline V gene has CDR1 SGHNT and CDR2 YYREEE (reference sequence). Repertoires were generated with immunoSEQ multiplex PCR, while TCRdb's copy carries only in-frame clones and drops some. This table holds 20 clones. This record comes from a study of T cell repertoires and Cas9 in healthy adults. Study conclusions and caveats: Reportedly, SpCas9-reactive effector T cell proliferation and function were mitigated by SpCas9-reactive Tregs in vitro.

What was sequenced was Tregs (CD4+, CD25+, CD127-, CD137-, CD154-) from PBMCs; culture status not recorded. The rearrangement uses TRBV5-4 and TRBJ2-6; D unclear. The source is a human donor in good health. The CDR3 is CASSKSVPDKGRANVLTF. In DNA, the CDR3 is TGTGCCAGCAGTAAATCCGTACCAGACAAAGGTCGGGCCAACGTCCTGACTTTC.